This T cell receptor beta chain was captured in a study of Ad26.COV2.S vaccination and SARS-CoV-2 variants. Whole-study context: Vaccine-arm donor from the placebo-controlled COV1001 Ad26.COV2.S trial.

TCRdb keeps only in-frame clones here, not all; method: immunoSEQ multiplex PCR. The sample shows about 280,000 clones, approximately 87% of them seen only once. Study-wide results and caveats: An underestimation of total T cell responses may have resulted from the TCR breadth and depth analyses.

Treatment given: some 20 received Ad26.COV2.S at low or high dose, single or two shots; five or six received placebo; per-sample allocation not given. Sampling was performed 63 days after the first vaccine or placebo injection. The donor's status was that of an adult aged 18-55 years in Boston. Comments on this clone: The antigen is unknown.

Trimming cost V 5 bases and J 4 bases, with 18 bases left between them. The CDR3 is 17 residues long. CDR1 and CDR2 (germline): SGHTA, FQGNSA. The input for sequencing was peripheral blood, taken in a trial of Ad26.COV2.S vaccine versus placebo. The chain is built from TRBV7-2 and TRBJ2-6, with D perhaps TRBD2 (5 bases). The clonotype was recovered from a person between 18 and 59 years old who received the Ad26.COV2.S COVID-19 vaccine or a placebo. The CDR3 sequence is CASSPGSPRSGANVLTF. In DNA, the CDR3 is TGTGCCAGCAGCCCTGGGAGCCCACGCTCCGGGGCCAACGTCCTGACTTTC. Combining the CDR3 with reference TRBV7-2 and TRBJ2-6 gives the whole variable domain GAGVSQSPSNKVTEKGKDVELRCDPISGHTALYWYRQSLGQGLEFLIYFQGNSAPDKSGLPSDRFSAERTGGSVSTLTIQRTQQEDSAVYLCASSPGSPRSGANVLTFGAGSRLTVL.